The rows below give T cell receptor beta chains drawn from one sample of a study of untreated major depressive disorder. The assay was immunoSEQ multiplex PCR, and TCRdb's table has in-frame clones only and misses some. Found here are roughly 22,000 clones, about 90% of them singletons; the top ten hold approximately 0.43%. Specimen: CD4+ T cells from PBMCs. These receptors all stem from a woman in her 40s in good health. Each CDR3 is given with its conserved first and last residue.

V,J,CDR3
TRBV11-3,TRBJ2-1,CASSLSWGDEQFF
TRBV28,TRBJ1-2,CASSSYNPTEYYGYTF
TRBV4-2,TRBJ2-5,CASSQDAGLAGGTQYF
TRBV5-1,TRBJ1-4,CASSFRGEGPGWDGEKLFF
TRBV10-3,TRBJ1-1,CAIRDRASSEAFF
TRBV10-3,TRBJ2-2,CAISGSGTGTTGELFF
TRBV29-1,TRBJ2-1,CSVELALKGEQFF
TRBV27,TRBJ2-3,CASREGGRSSQYF
TRBV29-1,TRBJ1-2,CSVDDRGDYGYTF
TRBV2,TRBJ2-2,CASSETRDSGAGELFF
TRBV5-4,TRBJ2-1,CASSTSRLAGTNEQFF
TRBV5-1,TRBJ2-7,CASEPGPQGGEQYF
TRBV4-1,TRBJ2-1,CASSSTGTGVFNEQFF
TRBV16,TRBJ2-4,CASSPEDANIQYF
TRBV4-3,TRBJ2-2,CASSQGGTVAGELFF
TRBV27,TRBJ2-2,CASSETSFSFSGELFF
TRBV9,TRBJ2-7,CASSPTYHQRESNEQYF
TRBV7-2,TRBJ2-1,CASSTRQGWGNEQFF
TRBV11-2,TRBJ1-1,CASSLGLRDTEAFF
TRBV4-1,TRBJ2-1,CASSPTVDPSDEQFF
TRBV7-9,TRBJ2-2,CASSLAAGELFF